These 19 T cell receptor beta chains were all obtained from the same sample, sequenced in a study of neurological immune-mediated disorders. TCRdb passed the 5' RACE reads through MiXCR, listing each CDR3 protein once. The sample carries about 62,000 distinct CDR3 sequences, less than 6% recorded once. The sample was PBMCs. The origin of the receptors is a woman in her forties or fifties with multiple sclerosis.

This clonotype has at least ten counts. This chain joins TRBV14 and TRBJ1-1; D unclear. The germline gives CDR1 SGHDN, CDR2 FVKESK. The ends were cut back, 1 base at V and 4 bases at J, with 10 bases in the middle. The CDR3 consists of 14 residues. The CDR3 coding sequence is TGTGCCAGCAGCCAAGGGACTCCGAGCACTGAAGCTTTCTTT. This gives the protein CASSQGTPSTEAFF.

There are many counts of this clonotype. V is TRBV6-5 and J is TRBJ1-1; 8 nucleotides line up with TRBD1. Per the germline V gene, CDR1 is MNHEY and CDR2 is SVGAGI. The CDR3 is made up of 14 amino acids. With 5 bases clipped from V and 4 bases from J, the junction kept 6 bases outside the gene matches. The CDR3 coding sequence is TGTGCCAGCAGTCCCGGACAGGGTCTCACTGAAGCTTTCTTT. Protein sequence: CASSPGQGLTEAFF.

The chain recombines TRBV28 with TRBJ2-3; D not resolved. V gave up 5 bases and J gave up 0 bases, with 15 bases separating them. Germline assignment: CDR1 MDHEN and CDR2 SYDVKM. CDR3 size: 16 residues. The CDR3 DNA follows: TGTGCCAGCAGTCCCCGGGCAGGCTTTAGCACAGATACGCAGTATTTT. Translated, it gives CASSPRAGFSTDTQYF.

This clonotype appeared many times. The CDR3 DNA reads TGTGCCAGCACTAAACAGGTTCCCTACAATGAGCAGTTCTTC. Amino acid sequence: CASTKQVPYNEQFF. The chain employs TRBV12-3 or TRBV12-4 and TRBJ2-1, with D perhaps TRBD1 (5 bases). The CDR3 length is 14 residues. V dropped 7 bases and J dropped 2 bases, with 12 bases sitting between them.

This clonotype has a count of ten or more. The V call is TRBV2, the J call TRBJ2-5; TRBD2 agrees at 8 bases. This CDR3 spans 14 amino acids. Germline V lookup: CDR1 SNHLY, CDR2 FYNNEI. After removal of 6 bases from V and 5 bases from J, the junction contained 8 bases not matched to a gene. CDR3 loop: CASRAGGGSETQYF. In DNA form, the CDR3 reads TGTGCCAGCAGAGCCGGGGGGGGCAGCGAGACCCAGTACTTC.

This clonotype was counted ten times or more. The CDR3 sequence: CASSVEGSSGNTIYF. For the CDR3, the DNA is TGTGCCAGCAGCGTAGAGGGAAGCTCTGGAAACACCATATATTTT. V usage is TRBV9 and J usage is TRBJ1-3; D gene ambiguous. Trimming pared 0 bases from V and 0 bases from J, leaving 7 bases between. The CDR3 is made up of 15 amino acids. Germline V lookup: CDR1 SGDLS, CDR2 YYNGEE.

Many counts were recorded for this clonotype. The chain couples TRBV5-6 to TRBJ1-4; unclear D gene. Per germline, CDR1 SGHDT and CDR2 YYEEEE. The V gene lost 1 base and the J gene lost 3 bases, with 7 bases spanning the gap. There are 14 residues in the CDR3. The chain's CDR3 is CASSLRTANEKLFF. CDR3 nucleotide sequence: TGTGCCAGCAGCTTGCGAACAGCTAATGAAAAACTGTTTTTT.

The chain links TRBV7-2 to TRBJ2-5; D is unresolved. Trimming took 6 bases from V and 2 from J, leaving 7 bases between them. CDR1 and CDR2 from the germline V gene are SGHTA and FQGNSA. The CDR3 runs to 12 residues. The DNA of the CDR3 is TGTGCCAGCAGAAGAAAGCAAGAGACCCAGTACTTC. Residues: CASRRKQETQYF.

This clonotype was counted ten times or more. The CDR3 protein is CASSEGAGTLYEQYF. The CDR3 DNA follows: TGTGCCAGCAGTGAAGGGGCAGGGACGTTGTACGAGCAGTACTTC. The rearrangement joins TRBV2 to TRBJ2-7; D may be TRBD1 or TRBD2 (5 bases each). This CDR3 has 15 amino acids. V was cut by 1 base and J by 4 bases, with 14 bases left in between. Germline assignment: CDR1 SNHLY and CDR2 FYNNEI.

The sample holds many counts of this clonotype. The chain recombines TRBV5-1 with TRBJ2-5; D remains unclear. This CDR3 is built from 14 residues. From germline, CDR1 is SGHRS and CDR2 YFSETQ. V lost 0 bases and J 2 bases, leaving 8 bases between the germline ends. CDR3 loop: CASSLGPEQETQYF. CDR3 bases: TGCGCCAGCAGCTTGGGTCCCGAACAAGAGACCCAGTACTTC. Together with reference TRBV5-1 and TRBJ2-5, the CDR3 gives the full variable domain: KAGVTQTPRYLIKTRGQQVTLSCSPISGHRSVSWYQQTPGQGLQFLFEYFSETQRNKGNFPGRFSGRQFSNSRSEMNVSTLELGDSALYLCASSLGPEQETQYFGPGTRLLVL.

This clonotype was seen repeatedly, ten times or more. The chain joins TRBV4-1 to TRBJ2-5, with 8 bases fitting TRBD2. J lost 5 bases, V lost 4 bases, and 9 bases had no gene match. CDR1 is MGHRA and CDR2 is YSYEKL in the germline V gene. This CDR3 is built from 15 residues. The DNA of the CDR3 is TGCGCCAGCAGCCCAAACTCCGGGACTAGTGAGACCCAGTACTTC. Protein: CASSPNSGTSETQYF.

This clonotype was picked up many times. The chain joins TRBV20-1 to TRBJ2-7; 7 nucleotides line up with TRBD2. CDR1 is DFQATT, CDR2 SNEGSKA, per germline (reference sequence). The CDR3 is 14 residues long. Germline trimming cut 6 bases from V and 2 bases from J; bases unmatched to any gene: 10. CDR3 sequence: CSALAGDTTYEQYV. The CDR3 DNA sequence: TGCAGTGCCTTGGCGGGGGATACCACCTACGAGCAGTACGTC.

This clonotype was picked up many times. The J gene is TRBJ1-5, the V gene TRBV4-1; D might be TRBD1 (5 bases). CDR1 MGHRA and CDR2 YSYEKL come from the germline V gene. The CDR3 consists of 15 residues. Trimming cost V 5 bases and J 2 bases, with 13 bases left between them. The CDR3 DNA sequence: TGCGCCAGCAGCACGGGGCCGACCCGCAATCAGCCCCAGCATTTT. Its protein is CASSTGPTRNQPQHF.

This clonotype was recorded many times. The V call is TRBV6-2 or TRBV6-3, the J call TRBJ2-6; 8 bases are a match to TRBD1. The J segment lost 0 bases and the V segment lost 5 bases, leaving 6 bases of the junction unmatched. Germline V gene lookup returns CDR1 MNHEY and CDR2 SVGEGT. This CDR3 region has 17 residues. Here the CDR3 reads CASSQGATLSGANVLTF. The CDR3 nucleotides read TGTGCCAGCAGTCAGGGGGCGACCCTCTCTGGGGCCAACGTCCTGACTTTC.

The rearrangement joins TRBV29-1 to TRBJ2-5; 7 bases are a match to TRBD2. Looked up from germline, CDR1 is SQVTM and CDR2 is ANQGSEA. The CDR3 has 13 residues. After removal of 7 bases from V and 5 bases from J, the junction contained 10 bases not matched to a gene. This CDR3 is CSGEGRLGETQYF. The CDR3 coding sequence is TGCAGCGGGGAGGGGCGACTTGGCGAGACCCAGTACTTC.

This clonotype was counted ten times or more. This sequence joins TRBV20-1 and TRBJ2-3; no reliable D call. V was shortened by 7 bases and J by 4 bases, with 12 bases between the two germline ends. Per germline, CDR1 DFQATT and CDR2 SNEGSKA (reference sequence). The CDR3 has 12 amino acids. The DNA of the CDR3 is TGCAGTGTAGGGTCTGCCGCAGATACGCAGTATTTT. It translates to CSVGSAADTQYF.

This clonotype was seen many times. The chain has TRBV10-3 and TRBJ2-3; 9 positions agree with TRBD1. Unmatched junction bases numbered 9, after V lost 1 base and J lost 7 bases. CDR1 is ENHRY, CDR2 SYGVKD, per germline. There are 16 residues in the CDR3. The CDR3 bases are TGTGCCATCAGTGAGTTACAGGGGGCGTCGGGACATACGCAGTATTTT. Its translation is CAISELQGASGHTQYF.

This clonotype has ten or more counts. As DNA, the CDR3 is TGTGCCAGCAGCTTAATGGGACTGTCCGGGATGGAGACCCAGTACTTC. This sequence encodes CASSLMGLSGMETQYF. This chain uses TRBV11-2 with TRBJ2-5; D perhaps matches TRBD2 (6 bases). Germline lookup yields CDR1 SGHAT and CDR2 FQNNGV. Trimming shortened V by 2 bases and J by 5 bases, and 18 bases separated the two germline ends. The CDR3 runs to 16 residues.

Concerning this clonotype: The junction does not match germline at one end; this may be a read error. The V call is TRBV20-1, the J call TRBJ1-5; 9 bases match TRBD1. CDR3 size: 13 residues. Germline lookup yields CDR1 DFQATT and CDR2 SNEGSKA (reference sequence). As DNA, the CDR3 is TGCAGTGCTAGTACAGGGGGCAATCAGCCCCAGAATTTT. Protein sequence: CSASTGGNQPQNF.